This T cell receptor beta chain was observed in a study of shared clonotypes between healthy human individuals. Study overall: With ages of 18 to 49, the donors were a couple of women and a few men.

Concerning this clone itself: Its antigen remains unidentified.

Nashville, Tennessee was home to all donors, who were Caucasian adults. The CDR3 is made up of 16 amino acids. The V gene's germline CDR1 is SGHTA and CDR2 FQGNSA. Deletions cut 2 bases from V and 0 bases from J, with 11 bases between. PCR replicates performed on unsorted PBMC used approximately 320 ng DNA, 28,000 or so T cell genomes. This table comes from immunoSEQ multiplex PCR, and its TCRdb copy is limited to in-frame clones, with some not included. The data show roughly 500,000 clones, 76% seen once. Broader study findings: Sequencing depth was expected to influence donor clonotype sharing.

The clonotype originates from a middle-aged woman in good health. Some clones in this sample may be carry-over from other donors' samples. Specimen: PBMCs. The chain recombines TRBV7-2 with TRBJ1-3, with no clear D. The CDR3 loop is CASSLFSTNSGNTIYF. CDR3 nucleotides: TGTGCCAGCAGCTTATTCTCGACAAACTCTGGAAACACCATATATTTT.